Only a few counts were recorded for the clone carrying this T cell receptor beta chain. This sample stems from a study of cytomegalovirus exposure and HLA in healthy donors. V lost 2 bases to trimming and J lost 2 bases, with 14 bases between them. The CDR3 runs 16 residues. Germline V lookup: CDR1 SGHTA, CDR2 FQGNSA. In the PCR, 60 Vbeta and 13 Jbeta primers were used. Sequencing was performed with immunoSEQ multiplex PCR; in TCRdb, only in-frame clones are kept and a portion is missing. Of over 100,000 clones listed, 70% are singletons. The V gene is TRBV7-2, the J gene TRBJ2-3, with D possibly TRBD1 on 5 matching bases. This TCR came from a young man in good health and CMV-seropositive. Sequencing was performed on PBMCs. The CDR3 loop is CASSLRRDGPTDTQYF. The CDR3 DNA is TGTGCCAGCAGCTTACGCAGGGATGGCCCCACAGATACGCAGTATTTT.